Listed below are T cell receptor beta chains from one sample, sequenced in a study of lymphopenia after photon versus proton radiotherapy. Assay: immunoSEQ multiplex PCR; the TCRdb copy retains only in-frame clones and omits some. The table has about 7,300 clones, just under 95% seen once. The sequencing used peripheral blood, collected from a patient treated with photon-based radiotherapy. The source is a woman aged 50 to 65 with cholangiocarcinoma. Each CDR3 is given with its conserved first and last residue. A D gene is named only where the DNA matches it firmly. Not all rows give a size; the values are once, few, many and, for expanded clones, a class.

clone_size d_call j_call v_call cdr3_aa cdr3_nt
once TRBD1 TRBJ2-7 TRBV5-6 CASSWGTGDYEQYF TGTGCCAGCAGCTGGGGGACAGGGGACTACGAGCAGTACTTC
. . TRBJ1-2 TRBV11-2 CASAPTLSGYGYTF TGTGCCAGCGCTCCGACTCTGTCGGGCTATGGCTACACCTTC
. TRBD1 TRBJ1-2 TRBV19 CASSSRRDRDYGYTF TGTGCCAGTAGTTCCCGGAGGGACAGGGACTATGGCTACACCTTC
. . TRBJ2-3 TRBV10-3 CAISGLEPATDTQYF TGTGCCATCAGTGGTCTAGAACCGGCCACAGATACGCAGTATTTT
. . TRBJ1-1 TRBV4-3 CASREKFRLTEAFF TGCGCCAGCAGGGAGAAATTCCGGTTAACTGAAGCTTTCTTT
once . TRBJ1-2 TRBV5-6 CASSPYSGRFEGNYGYTF TGTGCCAGCAGCCCATACAGCGGAAGGTTTGAGGGGAACTATGGCTACACCTTC
. . TRBJ1-2 TRBV2 CASSVDRFKGRGLGYTF TGTGCCAGCAGTGTGGATAGGTTTAAGGGCAGGGGTCTTGGCTACACCTTC
. . TRBJ1-2 TRBV6-1 CASSWGRGDYGYTF TGTGCCAGCAGTTGGGGCAGGGGCGACTATGGCTACACCTTC
. . TRBJ1-1 TRBV29-1 CSVRTGGNTEAFF TGCAGCGTCAGGACGGGAGGGAACACTGAAGCTTTCTTT
. TRBD2 TRBJ2-5 TRBV5-6 CASSLDRLAGPQETQYF TGTGCCAGCAGCTTGGATAGACTAGCGGGCCCACAAGAGACCCAGTACTTC
. . TRBJ2-1 TRBV18 CASSPRTGASSYNEQFF TGTGCCAGCTCACCACGGACCGGCGCGAGCTCCTACAATGAGCAGTTCTTC
. . TRBJ1-5 TRBV4-3 CASSQDGDQPQHF TGCGCCAGCAGCCAAGATGGGGATCAGCCCCAGCATTTT
. TRBD1 TRBJ1-2 TRBV19 CASSSRTGGIRGYTF TGTGCCAGTAGTTCCCGGACAGGGGGAATCCGCGGCTACACCTTC
. TRBD1 TRBJ2-5 TRBV28 CASSPLRGPQETQYF TGTGCCAGCAGTCCCCTCAGGGGGCCCCAAGAGACCCAGTACTTC
once TRBD1 TRBJ1-1 TRBV19 CASSPRQGLNTEAFF TGTGCCAGTAGTCCCCGACAGGGGTTGAACACTGAAGCTTTCTTT
. TRBD2 TRBJ2-7 TRBV2 CASADRLAESYEQYF TGTGCCAGCGCTGACCGGCTAGCGGAATCCTACGAGCAGTACTTC
. . TRBJ1-1 TRBV6-6 CASSYSGSGAEAFF TGTGCCAGCAGTTACTCGGGGAGTGGGGCTGAAGCTTTCTTT
once . TRBJ1-2 TRBV16 CASSGGPRGYTF TGTGCCAGCAGCGGGGGCCCCCGCGGCTACACCTTC
. . TRBJ2-6 TRBV11-2 CASSKDRASGANVLTF TGTGCCAGCTCCAAGGACCGGGCGTCTGGGGCCAACGTCCTGACTTTC
. . TRBJ1-1 TRBV11-3 CASSLGRGASTEAFF TGTGCCAGCAGCTTAGGCCGCGGGGCGAGTACTGAAGCTTTCTTT
. . TRBJ1-1 TRBV7-2 CASSFVGRAPQAAFF TGTGCCAGCAGCTTTGTTGGCCGGGCCCCTCAGGCTGCTTTCTTT
. . TRBJ1-6 TRBV7-2 CASSSLGVLDNSPLHF TGTGCCAGCAGCTCGCTGGGGGTTCTGGATAATTCACCCCTCCACTTT
once . TRBJ2-5 TRBV15 CATASKKEIQETQYF TGTGCCACCGCGAGTAAAAAGGAGATACAAGAGACCCAGTACTTC
. TRBD1 TRBJ2-1 TRBV7-6 CASRGQGASYNEQFF TGTGCCAGCAGGGGACAGGGGGCTTCGTACAATGAGCAGTTCTTC
. . TRBJ2-3 TRBV4-3 CASSQARGTPQGTQYF TGCGCCAGCAGCCAAGCCCGTGGGACCCCACAGGGTACGCAGTATTTT
once . TRBJ2-5 TRBV4-3 CASSHELITEGETQYF TGCGCCAGCAGCCACGAATTAATTACCGAAGGGGAGACCCAGTACTTC
. TRBD1 TRBJ1-2 TRBV5-1 CASSPGDRNYGYTF TGCGCCAGCAGCCCGGGGGACAGAAACTATGGCTACACCTTC
. . TRBJ2-3 TRBV4-1 CASSQDRVQPYF TGCGCCAGCAGCCAGGATAGGGTCCAGCCGTATTTT
. . TRBJ2-5 TRBV2 CASSVGGTRETQYF TGTGCCAGCAGTGTAGGGGGAACCAGGGAGACCCAGTACTTC
. TRBD1 TRBJ1-2 TRBV4-2 CASSSRTGTATYTF TGTGCCAGCAGTTCCCGGACAGGAACCGCAACCTACACCTTC
. . TRBJ1-1 TRBV18 CASSQGGDTEAFF TGTGCCAGCTCACAGGGGGGTGACACTGAAGCTTTCTTT
. TRBD1 TRBJ2-1 TRBV11-2 CASSLTFRGQGSYNEQFF TGTGCCAGCAGCTTAACGTTTAGGGGACAGGGGTCTTACAATGAGCAGTTCTTC
once TRBD2 TRBJ2-2 TRBV10-3 CAISASGVTGELFF TGTGCCATCAGTGCTAGCGGGGTGACCGGGGAGCTGTTTTTT
. . TRBJ2-2 TRBV5-1 CASSLDRAYTGELFF TGCGCCAGCAGCTTGGACAGGGCTTACACCGGGGAGCTGTTTTTT
. . TRBJ1-1 TRBV6-6 CASSLTSDGGTEAFF TGTGCCAGCAGCCTCACGAGCGATGGGGGGACTGAAGCTTTCTTT
. . TRBJ1-1 TRBV4-3 CASSQDRQATEAFF TGCGCCAGCAGCCAAGACCGGCAGGCCACTGAAGCTTTCTTT
. . TRBJ1-2 TRBV27 CASSPGAGYGYTF TGTGCCAGCAGTCCCGGCGCGGGCTATGGCTACACCTTC
. TRBD1 TRBJ1-1 TRBV5-5 CASSLWTGEHEAFF TGTGCCAGCAGCCTCTGGACAGGGGAACATGAAGCTTTCTTT
. TRBD2 TRBJ2-1 TRBV10-1 CASSEGPGGYEQFF TGCGCCAGCAGTGAGGGGCCCGGGGGGTATGAGCAGTTCTTC